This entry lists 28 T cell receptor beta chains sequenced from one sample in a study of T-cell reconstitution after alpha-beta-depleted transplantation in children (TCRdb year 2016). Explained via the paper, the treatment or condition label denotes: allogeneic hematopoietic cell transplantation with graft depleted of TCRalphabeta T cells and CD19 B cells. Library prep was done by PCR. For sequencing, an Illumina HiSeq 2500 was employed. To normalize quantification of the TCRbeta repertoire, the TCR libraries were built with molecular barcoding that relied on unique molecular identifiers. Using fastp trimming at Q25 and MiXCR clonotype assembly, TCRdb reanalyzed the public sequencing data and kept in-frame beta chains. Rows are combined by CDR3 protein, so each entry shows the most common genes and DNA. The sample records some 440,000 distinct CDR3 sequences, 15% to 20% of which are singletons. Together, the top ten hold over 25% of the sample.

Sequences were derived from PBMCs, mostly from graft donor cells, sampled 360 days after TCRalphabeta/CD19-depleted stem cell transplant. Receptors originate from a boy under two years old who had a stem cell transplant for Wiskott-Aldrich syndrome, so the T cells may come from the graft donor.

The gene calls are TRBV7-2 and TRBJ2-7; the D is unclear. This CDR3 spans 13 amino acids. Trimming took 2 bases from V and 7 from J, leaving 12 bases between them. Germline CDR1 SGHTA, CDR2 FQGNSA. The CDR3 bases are TGTGCCAGCAGCTTATTCAGGTGTAGAGAGCAGTACTTC. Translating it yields CASSLFRCREQYF.

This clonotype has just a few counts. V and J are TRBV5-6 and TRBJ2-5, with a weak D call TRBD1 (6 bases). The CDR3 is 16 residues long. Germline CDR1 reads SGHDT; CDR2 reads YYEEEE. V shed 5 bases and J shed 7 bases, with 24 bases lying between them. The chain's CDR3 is CASSRGSGETRVTQYF. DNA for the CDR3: TGTGCCAGCAGTCGTGGGTCAGGGGAAACACGGGTGACCCAGTACTTC.

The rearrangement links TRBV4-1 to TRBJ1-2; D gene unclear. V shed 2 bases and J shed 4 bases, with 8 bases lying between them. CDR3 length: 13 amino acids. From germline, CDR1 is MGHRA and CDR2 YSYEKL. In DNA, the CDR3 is TGCGCCAGCAGCCAATTACCCCTCTATGGCTACACCTTC. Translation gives CASSQLPLYGYTF.

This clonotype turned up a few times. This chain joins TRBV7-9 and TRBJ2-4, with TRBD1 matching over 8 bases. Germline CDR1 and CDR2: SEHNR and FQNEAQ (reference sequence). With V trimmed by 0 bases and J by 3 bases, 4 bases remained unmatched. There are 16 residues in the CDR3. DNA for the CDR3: TGTGCCAGCAGCTTAGCCGGACAGGGCGTCAAAAACATTCAGTACTTC. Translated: CASSLAGQGVKNIQYF.

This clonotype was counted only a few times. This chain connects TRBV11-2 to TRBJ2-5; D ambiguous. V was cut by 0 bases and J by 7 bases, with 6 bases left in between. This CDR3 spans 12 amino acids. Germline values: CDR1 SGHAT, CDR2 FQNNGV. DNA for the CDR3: TGTGCCAGCAGCTTAGATCTAGGGACCCAGTACTTC. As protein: CASSLDLGTQYF.

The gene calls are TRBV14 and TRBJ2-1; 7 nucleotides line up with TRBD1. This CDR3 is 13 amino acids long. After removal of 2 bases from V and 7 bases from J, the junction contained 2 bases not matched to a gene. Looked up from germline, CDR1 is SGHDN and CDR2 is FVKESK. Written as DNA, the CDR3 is TGTGCCAGCAGCCAAAAACAGGGGAATGAGCAGTTCTTC. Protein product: CASSQKQGNEQFF.

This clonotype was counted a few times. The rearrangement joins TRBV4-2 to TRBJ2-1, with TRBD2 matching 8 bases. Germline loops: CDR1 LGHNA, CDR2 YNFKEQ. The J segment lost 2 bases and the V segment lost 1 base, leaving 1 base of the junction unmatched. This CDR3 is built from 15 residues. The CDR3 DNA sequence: TGTGCCAGCAGCCAAGCGGGGGGGGCCTACAATGAGCAGTTCTTC. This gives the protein CASSQAGGAYNEQFF.

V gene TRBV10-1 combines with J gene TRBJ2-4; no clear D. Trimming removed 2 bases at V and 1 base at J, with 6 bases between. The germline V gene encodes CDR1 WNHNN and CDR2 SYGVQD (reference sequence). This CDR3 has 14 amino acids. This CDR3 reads CASSEEGAKNIQYF. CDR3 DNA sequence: TGCGCCAGCAGTGAGGAAGGGGCCAAAAACATTCAGTACTTC.

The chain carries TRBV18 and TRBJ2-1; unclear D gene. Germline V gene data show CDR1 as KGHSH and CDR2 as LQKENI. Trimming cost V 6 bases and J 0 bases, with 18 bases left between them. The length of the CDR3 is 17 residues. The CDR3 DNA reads TGTGCCAGCTCCTTCCAAGGCGGCCAGAGCTCCTACAATGAGCAGTTCTTC. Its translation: CASSFQGGQSSYNEQFF. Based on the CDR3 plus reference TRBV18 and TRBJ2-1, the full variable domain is NAGVMQNPRHLVRRRGQEARLRCSPMKGHSHVYWYRQLPEEGLKFMVYLQKENIIDESGMPKERFSAEFPKEGPSILRIQQVVRGDSAAYFCASSFQGGQSSYNEQFFGPGTRLTVL.

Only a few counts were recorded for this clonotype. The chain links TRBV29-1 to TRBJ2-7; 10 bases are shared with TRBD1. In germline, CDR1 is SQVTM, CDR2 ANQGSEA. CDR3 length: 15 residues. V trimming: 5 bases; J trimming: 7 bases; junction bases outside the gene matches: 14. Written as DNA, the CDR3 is TGCAGCGTTTTAGACCGGGACAGGGGTATCTGGGAGCAGTACTTC. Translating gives CSVLDRDRGIWEQYF.

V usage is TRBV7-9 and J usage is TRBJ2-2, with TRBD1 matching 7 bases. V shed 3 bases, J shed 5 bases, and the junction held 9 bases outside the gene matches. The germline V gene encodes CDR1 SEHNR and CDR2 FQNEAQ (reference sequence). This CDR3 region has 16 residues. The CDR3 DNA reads TGTGCCAGCAGCTTGACAGGGATGTGGGTAACCGGGGAGCTGTTTTTT. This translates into CASSLTGMWVTGELFF.

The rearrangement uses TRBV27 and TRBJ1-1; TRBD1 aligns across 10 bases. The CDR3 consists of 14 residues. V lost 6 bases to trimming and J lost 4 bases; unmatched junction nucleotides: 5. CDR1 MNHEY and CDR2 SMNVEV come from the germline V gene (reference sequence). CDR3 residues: CASRDRGPSTEAFF. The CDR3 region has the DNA TGTGCCAGCAGAGACAGGGGGCCGAGCACTGAAGCTTTCTTT.

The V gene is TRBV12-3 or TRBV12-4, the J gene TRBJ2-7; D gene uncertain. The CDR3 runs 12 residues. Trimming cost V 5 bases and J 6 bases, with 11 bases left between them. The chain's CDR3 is CASSTKGAEQYF. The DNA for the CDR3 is TGTGCCAGCAGTACCAAAGGCGCCGAGCAGTACTTC.

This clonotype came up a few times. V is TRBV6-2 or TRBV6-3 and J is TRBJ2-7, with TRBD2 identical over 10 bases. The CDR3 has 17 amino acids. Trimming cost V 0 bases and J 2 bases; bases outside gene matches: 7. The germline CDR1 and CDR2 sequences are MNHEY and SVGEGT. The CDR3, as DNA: TGTGCCAGCAGTTACTCTTTAACTAGCGGGATCGCCTACGAGCAGTACTTC. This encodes CASSYSLTSGIAYEQYF.

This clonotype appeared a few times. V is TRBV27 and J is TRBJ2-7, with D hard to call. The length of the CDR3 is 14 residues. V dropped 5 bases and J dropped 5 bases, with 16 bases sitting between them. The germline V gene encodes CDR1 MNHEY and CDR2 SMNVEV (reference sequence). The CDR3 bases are TGTGCCAGCAGTCCAGCCCGAGTGTTCCACGAGCAGTACTTC. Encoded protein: CASSPARVFHEQYF.

CDR3 region: CATSPGHRWAGELFF. The CDR3 DNA follows: TGTGCCACCAGCCCCGGACACCGATGGGCCGGGGAGCTGTTTTTT. The chain carries TRBV24-1 and TRBJ2-2; perhaps TRBD1 as D (5 bases). V shed 7 bases and J shed 6 bases, with 17 bases lying between them. The CDR3 spans 15 residues. Germline CDR1 is KGHDR and CDR2 is SFDVKD.

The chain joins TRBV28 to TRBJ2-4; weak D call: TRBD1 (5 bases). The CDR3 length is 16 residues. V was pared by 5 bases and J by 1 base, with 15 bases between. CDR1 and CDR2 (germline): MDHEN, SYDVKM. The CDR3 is CASSVTGPRAKNIQYF. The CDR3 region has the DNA TGTGCCAGCAGTGTTACAGGCCCAAGGGCCAAAAACATTCAGTACTTC.

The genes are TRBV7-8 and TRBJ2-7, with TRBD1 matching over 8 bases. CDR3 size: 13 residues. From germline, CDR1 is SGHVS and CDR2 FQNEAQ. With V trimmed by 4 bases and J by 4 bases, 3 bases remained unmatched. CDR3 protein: CASSWDRRYEQYF. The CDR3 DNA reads TGTGCCAGCAGCTGGGACAGGCGATACGAGCAGTACTTC.

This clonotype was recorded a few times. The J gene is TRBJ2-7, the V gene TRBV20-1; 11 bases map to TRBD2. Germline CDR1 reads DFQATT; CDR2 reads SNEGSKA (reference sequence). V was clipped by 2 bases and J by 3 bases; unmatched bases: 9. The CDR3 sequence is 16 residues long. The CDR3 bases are TGCAGTGCTAGACCGACTAGCGGGATGGAATACTACGAGCAGTACTTC. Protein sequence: CSARPTSGMEYYEQYF.

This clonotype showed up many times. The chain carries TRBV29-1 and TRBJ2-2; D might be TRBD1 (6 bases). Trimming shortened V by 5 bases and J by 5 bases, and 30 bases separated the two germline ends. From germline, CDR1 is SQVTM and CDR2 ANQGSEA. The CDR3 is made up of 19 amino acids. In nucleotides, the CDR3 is TGCAGCGTTAAACCGACACCTAGAACAGGGAACTGGGGGACCGGGGAGCTGTTTTTT. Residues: CSVKPTPRTGNWGTGELFF.

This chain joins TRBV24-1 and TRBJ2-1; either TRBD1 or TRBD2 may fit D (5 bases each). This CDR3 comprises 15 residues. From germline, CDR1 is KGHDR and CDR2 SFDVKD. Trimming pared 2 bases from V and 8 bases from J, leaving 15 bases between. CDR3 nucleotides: TGTGCCACCAGTGATTCGGGGCCGCCGAGGGATGAGCAGTTCTTC. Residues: CATSDSGPPRDEQFF.

CDR3 sequence: CASSPGYLRGLADPQMIQYF. The CDR3 DNA follows: TGTGCCAGCTCACCAGGGTACCTGCGGGGACTAGCGGATCCTCAAATGATCCAGTACTTC. The chain links TRBV18 to TRBJ2-5; 11 bases are a match to TRBD2. V dropped 2 bases and J dropped 10; count of bases not matched to a gene: 24. CDR1 and CDR2 from the germline V gene are KGHSH and LQKENI. The CDR3 contains 20 residues.

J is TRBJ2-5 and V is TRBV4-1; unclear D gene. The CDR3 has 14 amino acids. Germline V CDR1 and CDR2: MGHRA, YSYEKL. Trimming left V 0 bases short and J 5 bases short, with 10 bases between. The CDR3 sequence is CASSQDLTWETQYF. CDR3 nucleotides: TGCGCCAGCAGCCAAGATCTAACGTGGGAGACCCAGTACTTC.

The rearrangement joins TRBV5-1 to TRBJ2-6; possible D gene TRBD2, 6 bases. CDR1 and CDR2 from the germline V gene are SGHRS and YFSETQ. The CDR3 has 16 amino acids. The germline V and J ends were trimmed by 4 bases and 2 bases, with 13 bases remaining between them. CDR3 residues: CASSPPVAAGANVLTF. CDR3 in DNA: TGCGCCAGCAGCCCGCCTGTAGCGGCTGGGGCCAACGTCCTGACTTTC. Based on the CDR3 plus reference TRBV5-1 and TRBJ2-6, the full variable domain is KAGVTQTPRYLIKTRGQQVTLSCSPISGHRSVSWYQQTPGQGLQFLFEYFSETQRNKGNFPGRFSGRQFSNSRSEMNVSTLELGDSALYLCASSPPVAAGANVLTFGAGSRLTVL.

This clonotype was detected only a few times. As DNA, the CDR3 is TGTGCCATCTCTAGCGGGAGGGACTACGAGCAGTACTTC. Translated: CAISSGRDYEQYF. The rearrangement links TRBV10-3 to TRBJ2-7, with 12 bases lining up with TRBD2. The CDR3 spans 13 residues. After removal of 8 bases from V and 3 bases from J, the junction contained 2 bases not matched to a gene. Germline assignment: CDR1 ENHRY and CDR2 SYGVKD.

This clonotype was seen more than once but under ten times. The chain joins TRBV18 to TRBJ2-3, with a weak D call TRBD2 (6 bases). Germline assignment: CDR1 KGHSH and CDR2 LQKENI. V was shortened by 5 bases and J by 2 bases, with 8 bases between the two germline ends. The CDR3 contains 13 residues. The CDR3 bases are TGTGCCAGCTCAGCGGGGATCACAGATACGCAGTATTTT. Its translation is CASSAGITDTQYF.

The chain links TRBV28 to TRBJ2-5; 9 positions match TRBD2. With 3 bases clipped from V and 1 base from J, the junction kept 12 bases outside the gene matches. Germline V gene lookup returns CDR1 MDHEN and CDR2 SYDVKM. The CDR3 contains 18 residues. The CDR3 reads CASSLILSGGGAQETQYF. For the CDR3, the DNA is TGTGCCAGCAGTTTGATTCTATCGGGCGGGGGGGCCCAAGAGACCCAGTACTTC.

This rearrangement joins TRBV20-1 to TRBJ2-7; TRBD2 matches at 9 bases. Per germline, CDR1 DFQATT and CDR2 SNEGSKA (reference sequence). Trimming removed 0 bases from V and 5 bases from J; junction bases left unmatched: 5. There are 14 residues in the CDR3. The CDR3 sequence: CSARDGREGNEQYF. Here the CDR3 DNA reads TGCAGTGCTAGAGATGGGCGGGAGGGAAACGAGCAGTACTTC.